Following are 20 T cell receptor beta chains from one sample sequenced in a study of T cells in Graves' hyperthyroidism and ophthalmopathy. The TCR beta CDR3 regions underwent amplification using RNA transcripts as the source. The HTBI primer set drove a first-round RT-PCR of the TCR CDR3. TCRdb called the multiplex PCR reads again in MiXCR, with one record for every CDR3 protein. Of 490,000 or so distinct CDR3 sequences in the sample, around 50% were seen once. Sequenced input: peripheral blood or thyroid tissue (not recorded which). The receptors were gathered from an adult woman with Graves' disease, either hyperthyroidism or ophthalmopathy (not recorded which).

The chain carries TRBV29-1 and TRBJ1-2; D possibly corresponds to TRBD1 (5 bases). Germline lookup yields CDR1 SQVTM and CDR2 ANQGSEA. The CDR3 sequence is 12 residues long. V was trimmed by 4 bases and J by 8 bases, leaving 14 bases between them. The CDR3, as DNA: TGCAGCGTTGTTATCAGGGATAAGGGCTACACCTTC. This encodes CSVVIRDKGYTF.

J is TRBJ2-7 and V is TRBV20-1, with TRBD2 matching over 10 bases. V shed 5 bases and J 11 bases; nucleotides not matched to a gene: 18. Per germline, CDR1 DFQATT and CDR2 SNEGSKA (reference sequence). The CDR3 runs 15 residues. The CDR3 DNA follows: TGCAGTGCTGGGGGGGTTGGGAGCGGGAGGGTCTATGAGTACTTC. It specifies CSAGGVGSGRVYEYF.

The chain carries TRBV7-2 and TRBJ2-7, with unresolved D. The CDR3 length is 12 residues. V lost 1 base to trimming and J lost 7 bases, with 8 bases between them. Germline assignment: CDR1 SGHTA and CDR2 FQGNSA. DNA for the CDR3: TGTGCCAGCAGCTTAGTCTACAATGAGCAGTACTTC. It encodes CASSLVYNEQYF.

V and J are TRBV9 and TRBJ1-2; D may be TRBD1 (5 bases). This CDR3 region has 16 residues. Looked up from germline, CDR1 is SGDLS and CDR2 is YYNGEE. V was trimmed by 5 bases and J by 6 bases, leaving 23 bases between them. CDR3 loop: CASRTGTSTGDDGYTF. The DNA of the CDR3 is TGTGCCAGCAGGACCGGGACGTCTACCGGGGACGATGGCTACACCTTC.

In this sample, this clonotype turned up many times. This chain uses TRBV5-6 with TRBJ1-2; D remains unclear. Per the germline V gene, CDR1 is SGHDT and CDR2 is YYEEEE. The CDR3 has 13 amino acids. Trimming shortened V by 1 base and J by 8 bases, and 12 bases separated the two germline ends. For the CDR3, the DNA is TGTGCCAGCAGCTTGAGGGCCCTAGGGGGCTACACCTTC. Its protein product is CASSLRALGGYTF. Together with reference TRBV5-6 and TRBJ1-2, the CDR3 gives the full variable domain: DAGVTQSPTHLIKTRGQQVTLRCSPKSGHDTVSWYQQALGQGPQFIFQYYEEEERQRGNFPDRFSGHQFPNYSSELNVNALLLGDSALYLCASSLRALGGYTFGSGTRLTVV.

This clonotype was counted many times. This chain joins TRBV7-2 and TRBJ1-1; D uncertain. Germline V CDR1 and CDR2: SGHTA, FQGNSA. Trimming shortened V by 5 bases and J by 6 bases, and 19 bases separated the two germline ends. The CDR3 spans 15 residues. The CDR3 sequence: CASSPGEGWVAEAFF. The CDR3 region has the DNA TGTGCCAGCAGCCCTGGAGAAGGGTGGGTCGCTGAAGCTTTCTTT.

This clonotype has ten or more counts. The chain carries TRBV29-1 and TRBJ2-7; TRBD2 matches 11 bases. This CDR3 is 18 amino acids long. J was trimmed by 5 bases and V by 3 bases; bases with no gene match: 18. Germline-derived CDR1 and CDR2 are SQVTM and ANQGSEA. The CDR3 DNA reads TGCAGCGTTGACCCCGGGACAGGAAGACTAGCGGGATCTGACGAGCAGTACTTC. The encoded protein is CSVDPGTGRLAGSDEQYF.

This chain joins TRBV20-1 and TRBJ1-1, with 9 bases that match TRBD1. The CDR3 length is 14 residues. V lost 6 bases, J lost 6 bases, and 11 bases stayed unmatched. Germline loops: CDR1 DFQATT, CDR2 SNEGSKA (reference sequence). The CDR3: CSAVGGRTGAEAFF. CDR3 coding DNA: TGCAGTGCAGTGGGGGGTAGGACAGGGGCTGAAGCTTTCTTT.

The genes are TRBV5-1 and TRBJ2-7; D gene uncertain. This CDR3 spans 15 amino acids. V shed 0 bases and J shed 4 bases, with 14 bases lying between them. Germline assignment: CDR1 SGHRS and CDR2 YFSETQ. CDR3 in amino acids: CASSLGGSGRYEQYF. CDR3 sequence (DNA): TGCGCCAGCAGCTTGGGGGGTTCTGGAAGGTACGAGCAGTACTTC.

The rearrangement links TRBV7-9 to TRBJ2-5; TRBD1 agrees at 7 bases. Germline CDR1 is SEHNR and CDR2 is FQNEAQ (reference sequence). This CDR3 spans 14 amino acids. V gave up 8 bases and J gave up 1 base; unmatched junction bases: 7. The CDR3 region is CASGRDRVQETQYF. The CDR3 nucleotides are TGTGCCAGCGGCAGAGACAGGGTCCAAGAGACCCAGTACTTC.

At least ten counts were recorded for this clonotype. V usage is TRBV7-9 and J usage is TRBJ2-7, with D possibly TRBD1 on 5 matching bases. The germline CDR1 and CDR2 sequences are SEHNR and FQNEAQ (reference sequence). V lost 5 bases and J lost 2, with 10 bases in between. CDR3 size: 13 residues. Written as DNA, the CDR3 is TGTGCCAGCAGCCGGACACTGACCTACGAGCAGTACTTC. Amino acids: CASSRTLTYEQYF.

The chain uses TRBV7-2 and TRBJ1-5; weak D call: TRBD1 (6 bases). The V end was cut by 5 bases, the J end by 0 bases, with 8 bases between. The germline gives CDR1 SGHTA, CDR2 FQGNSA. CDR3 length: 14 amino acids. The CDR3 loop reads CASSRQDSNQPQHF. CDR3 nucleotides: TGTGCCAGCAGCCGACAGGATAGCAATCAGCCCCAGCATTTT.

This clonotype was counted ten times or more. This sequence joins TRBV6-5 and TRBJ2-7; D perhaps matches TRBD1 (5 bases). CDR1 is MNHEY and CDR2 is SVGAGI in the germline V gene. The length of the CDR3 is 15 residues. Trimming cost V 0 bases and J 2 bases, with 11 bases left between them. DNA for the CDR3: TGTGCCAGCAGTTACTCAGGGGCCCACACCTACGAGCAGTACTTC. The encoded protein is CASSYSGAHTYEQYF.

The chain uses TRBV7-2 and TRBJ1-5; no firm D call. The V gene's germline CDR1 is SGHTA and CDR2 FQGNSA. The CDR3 runs 16 residues. Trimming took off 5 bases at V and 3 bases at J, with 17 bases between the two ends. CDR3 DNA: TGTGCCAGCAGCCACAGTACCCCCGGGCTCAATCAGCCCCAGCATTTT. This encodes CASSHSTPGLNQPQHF.

The chain is built from TRBV10-3 and TRBJ1-2; the match to TRBD1 covers 7 bases. This CDR3 contains 15 residues. CDR1 is ENHRY, CDR2 SYGVKD, per germline. Trimming cost V 11 bases and J 2 bases; bases outside gene matches: 14. CDR3 amino acids: CAVGTSGTANYGYTF. In nucleotides, the CDR3 is TGTGCCGTAGGGACTAGCGGGACAGCAAACTATGGCTACACCTTC.

This clonotype was seen a handful of times. The chain carries TRBV28 and TRBJ2-7; TRBD2 aligns across 8 bases. This CDR3 comprises 15 residues. Germline CDR1 MDHEN, CDR2 SYDVKM. The J segment lost 3 bases and the V segment lost 7 bases, leaving 11 bases of the junction unmatched. The DNA for the CDR3 is TGTGCCAGCATCGAAATCGGAGCGGGAGTCTACGAGCAGTACTTC. This gives the protein CASIEIGAGVYEQYF.

About this clonotype: Without the conserved terminal phenylalanine or tryptophan, this CDR3 likely stems from a read error. Because the CDR3's place on the DNA is in doubt, the DNA is left out and the CDR3 is given as listed by TCRdb. The V gene is TRBV7-9, the J gene TRBJ2-5; the table gives TRBD1 as D, unverified against the DNA. In germline, CDR1 is SEHNR, CDR2 FQNEAQ (reference sequence). The CDR3 has 8 residues if both end residues are counted. The CDR3 sequence: CASSQEDR.

There are many counts of this clonotype. This sequence joins TRBV11-2 and TRBJ1-2; D possibly corresponds to TRBD1 (6 bases). Germline V lookup: CDR1 SGHAT, CDR2 FQNNGV. This CDR3 is 14 amino acids long. The V and J ends lost 4 bases and 2 bases respectively, with 11 bases between them. The CDR3 reads CASSSNQGNYGYTF. The CDR3 coding sequence is TGTGCCAGCAGCTCGAACCAGGGGAACTATGGCTACACCTTC.

Ten or more counts support this clonotype. The CDR3 DNA follows: TGCAGTGCTTTACCGGGACATAAGATAGAGACCCAGTACTTC. Translating it yields CSALPGHKIETQYF. The rearrangement links TRBV20-1 to TRBJ2-5, with a tentative D call TRBD1 (6 bases). Germline CDR1 DFQATT, CDR2 SNEGSKA (reference sequence). V lost 5 bases and J lost 4, with 17 bases in between. There are 14 residues in the CDR3.

This clonotype has just one count. The CDR3 region is CASRRMGTGELFF. As DNA, the CDR3 is TGTGCCAGCCGGAGAATGGGTACCGGGGAGCTGTTTTTT. The V gene is TRBV2, the J gene TRBJ2-2; no reliable D call. The V end lost 8 bases, the J end lost 5 bases, and 12 bases lay between the germline ends. The CDR3 runs to 13 residues. From germline, CDR1 is SNHLY and CDR2 FYNNEI.